This TCR beta chain was profiled in a study of T cell repertoires in cytomegalovirus infection. Study in general: Well-studied HLA-B-restricted CMV epitopes were used in the study alongside recently identified HLA-C-restricted ones. Signatures in public TCR beta sequences pointed to both CMV infection and matching HLA type. Study-wide points: Cumulative frequency of public TCR beta families picked out carriers of CMV plus the relevant HLA. Ex vivo responses were dominated by HLA-C-restricted CMV-specific TCR beta clonotypes.

V was clipped by 6 bases and J by 4 bases, with 10 bases between them. CDR3 length: 13 residues. MiXCR, run by TCRdb on the reads, gives a single entry per CDR3 protein. The data contain about 740,000 distinct CDR3 sequences, about 33% of them singletons. This clonotype appeared a few times. What it binds is unknown. V gene TRBV12-3 or TRBV12-4 combines with J gene TRBJ2-1; D is undetermined. This TCR was sampled from a human donor in good health (CMV status not recorded). Some clones in this sample may be carry-over from other donors' samples. This specimen consisted of cultured PBMCs, obtained from culture after CMV antigen stimulation. CDR3 DNA sequence: TGTGCCAGCAGCATCGCCTTATACAATGAGCAGTTCTTC. Translating gives CASSIALYNEQFF.